The sequence of this T cell receptor (beta chain) was determined in a study of CD8+CD57+ T cells in acquired aplastic anemia. Across the whole study: An average of approximately 3.2 ug of DNA was obtained from sorted CD4+ and CD8+ cells.

As to this clonotype: A read error may explain this, as a much larger clone is one base away.

Patients sequenced had flow cytometry evidence of CD8+CD57+ cell expansion. Among the patients, all had severe acquired aplastic anemia. CDR1 is SEHNR, CDR2 FQNEAQ, per germline (reference sequence). The CDR3 loop spans 12 amino acids. Genomic DNA constituted the template upon which TCR beta VDJ and CDR3 profiling was performed. TCRdb re-derived calls from the reads in MiXCR, one entry per CDR3 protein. The sample carries around 430,000 distinct CDR3 sequences, under 40% recorded once. The chain is built from TRBV7-9 and TRBJ1-1, with D unclear. The sequenced sample consisted of sorted CD4+, CD8+, or CD8+CD57+ T cells (not recorded which) from PBMCs. The receptor was isolated from a human donor with aplastic anemia. The CDR3 loop is CASRYMNTEASF. The CDR3 DNA is TGTGCCAGCAGATACATGAACACTGAAGCTTCCTTT. Filled out from reference TRBV7-9 and TRBJ1-1, the complete variable domain reads DTGVSQNPRHKITKRGQNVTFRCDPISEHNRLYWYRQTLGQGPEFLTYFQNEAQLEKSRLLSDRFSAERPKGSFSTLEIQRTEQGDSAMYLCASRYMNTEASFGQGTRLTVV.